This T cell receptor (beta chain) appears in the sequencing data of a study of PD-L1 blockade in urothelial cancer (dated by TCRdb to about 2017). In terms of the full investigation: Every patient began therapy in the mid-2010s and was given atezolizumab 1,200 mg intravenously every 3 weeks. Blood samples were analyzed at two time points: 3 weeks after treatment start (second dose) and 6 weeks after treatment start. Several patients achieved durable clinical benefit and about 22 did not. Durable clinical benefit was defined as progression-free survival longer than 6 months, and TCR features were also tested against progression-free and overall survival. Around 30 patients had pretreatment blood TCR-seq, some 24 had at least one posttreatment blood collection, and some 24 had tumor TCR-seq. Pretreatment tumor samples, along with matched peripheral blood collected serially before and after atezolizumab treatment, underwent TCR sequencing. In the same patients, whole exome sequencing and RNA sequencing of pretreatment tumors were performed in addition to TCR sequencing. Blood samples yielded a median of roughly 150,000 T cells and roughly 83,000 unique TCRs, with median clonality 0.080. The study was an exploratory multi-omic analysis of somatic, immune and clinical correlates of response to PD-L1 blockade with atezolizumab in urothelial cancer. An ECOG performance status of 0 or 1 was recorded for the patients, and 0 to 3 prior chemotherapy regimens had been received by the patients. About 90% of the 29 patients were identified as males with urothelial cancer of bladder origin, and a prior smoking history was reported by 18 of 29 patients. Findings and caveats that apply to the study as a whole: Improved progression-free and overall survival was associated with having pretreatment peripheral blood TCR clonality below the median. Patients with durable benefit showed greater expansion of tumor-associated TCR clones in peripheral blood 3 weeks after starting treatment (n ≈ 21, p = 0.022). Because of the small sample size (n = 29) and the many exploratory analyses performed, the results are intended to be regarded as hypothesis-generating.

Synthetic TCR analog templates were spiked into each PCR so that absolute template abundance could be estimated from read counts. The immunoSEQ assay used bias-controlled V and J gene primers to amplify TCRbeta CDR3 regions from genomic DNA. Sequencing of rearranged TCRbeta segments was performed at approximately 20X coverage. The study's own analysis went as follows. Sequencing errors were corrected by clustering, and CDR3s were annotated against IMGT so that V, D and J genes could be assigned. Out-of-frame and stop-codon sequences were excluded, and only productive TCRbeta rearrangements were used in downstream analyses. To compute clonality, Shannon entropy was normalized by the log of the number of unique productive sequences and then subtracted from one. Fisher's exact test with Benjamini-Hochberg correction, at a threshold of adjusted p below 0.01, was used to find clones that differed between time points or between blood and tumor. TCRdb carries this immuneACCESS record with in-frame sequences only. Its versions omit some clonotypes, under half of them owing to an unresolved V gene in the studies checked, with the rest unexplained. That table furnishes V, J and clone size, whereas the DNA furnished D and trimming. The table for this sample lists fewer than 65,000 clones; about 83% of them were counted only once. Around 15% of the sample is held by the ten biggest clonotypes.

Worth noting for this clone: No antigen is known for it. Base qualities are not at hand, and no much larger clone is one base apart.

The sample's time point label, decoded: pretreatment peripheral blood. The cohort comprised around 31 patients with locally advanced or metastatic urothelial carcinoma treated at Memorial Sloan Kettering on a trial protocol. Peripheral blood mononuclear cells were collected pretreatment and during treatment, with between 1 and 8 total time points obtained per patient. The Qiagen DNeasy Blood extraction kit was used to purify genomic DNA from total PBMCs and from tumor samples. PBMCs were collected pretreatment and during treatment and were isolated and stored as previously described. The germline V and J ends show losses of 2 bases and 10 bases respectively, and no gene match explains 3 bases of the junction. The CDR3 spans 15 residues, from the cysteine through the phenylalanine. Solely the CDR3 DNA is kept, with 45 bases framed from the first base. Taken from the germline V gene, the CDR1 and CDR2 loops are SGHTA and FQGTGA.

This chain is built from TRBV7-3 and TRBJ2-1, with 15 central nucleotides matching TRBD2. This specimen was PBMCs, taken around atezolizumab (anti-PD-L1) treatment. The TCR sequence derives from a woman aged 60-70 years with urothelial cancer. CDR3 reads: CASSLGLAGGYEQFF. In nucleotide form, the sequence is TGTGCCAGCAGCTTAGGACTAGCGGGGGGGTACGAGCAGTTCTTC.